This TCR beta chain was identified during a study of blood T cells in healthy people across ages. Then a second PCR, running roughly 7 to 11 cycles, was carried out with a sample-barcoded 5' primer and a J-beta primer mix. Through a template-switch adaptor with 12 random nucleotides, each cDNA molecule received a tag. TCRdb reanalysed the 5' RACE reads using MiXCR and keeps one entry per CDR3 protein. This sample has around 1,500,000 distinct CDR3 sequences; under 30% occur once, and the top ten carry 7.7%. With 3 bases removed from V and 1 base from J, the gap between germline ends came to 13 bases. This CDR3 is built from 16 residues. Notes on the study in general: Donors of long life had a larger count of naive CD4+ cells and greater diversity than aged donors. Naive T cell percentage showed a strong correlation with the diversity of TCR beta.

About this clonotype: Its specificity is unknown.

The genes are TRBV12-3 or TRBV12-4 and TRBJ2-1, with D uncertain. Material for sequencing was blood. This receptor was taken from a woman under 40 in good health. As DNA, the CDR3 is TGTGCCAGCAGTTTTCGCTCGAGCATGTCCTACAATGAGCAGTTCTTC. It codes for CASSFRSSMSYNEQFF.